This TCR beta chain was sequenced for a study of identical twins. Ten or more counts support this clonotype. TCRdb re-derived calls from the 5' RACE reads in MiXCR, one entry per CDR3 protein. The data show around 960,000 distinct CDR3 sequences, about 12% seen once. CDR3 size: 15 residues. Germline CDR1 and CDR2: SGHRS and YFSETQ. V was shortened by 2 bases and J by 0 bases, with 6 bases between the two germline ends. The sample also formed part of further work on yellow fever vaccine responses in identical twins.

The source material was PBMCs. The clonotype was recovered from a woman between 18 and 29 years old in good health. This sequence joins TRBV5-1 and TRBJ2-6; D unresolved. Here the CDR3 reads CASSLLNSGANVLTF. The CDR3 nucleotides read TGCGCCAGCAGCTTATTGAACTCTGGGGCCAACGTCCTGACTTTC.